This passage covers 12 T cell receptor beta chains from one sample sequenced in a study of cytomegalovirus exposure and HLA in healthy donors (TCRdb year 2017). Library preparation used the immunoSEQ multiplex PCR assay. The multiplex PCR relied on a mix of 60 forward primers for TCR Vbeta segments and 13 reverse primers for TCR Jbeta segments. TCRdb provides this immuneACCESS table in a form limited to in-frame rearrangements. Some clones are lacking; in checked studies, under half of them reflect an unresolved V gene, and why the rest are absent is not known. The sample table records over 90,000 clones; about three quarters of these occur just once. The ten largest clones capture 3% to 4% of the sample. The sample consisted of PBMCs. These receptors were obtained from a man aged 35 to 55 in good health and CMV-seronegative.

V usage is TRBV20-1 and J usage is TRBJ1-1; D not resolved. Looked up from germline, CDR1 is DFQATT and CDR2 is SNEGSKA (reference sequence). The CDR3 contains 11 residues. V was clipped by 3 bases and J by 4 bases, with 6 bases between them. The CDR3: CSASSRTEAFF. The CDR3 DNA reads as TGCAGTGCTAGTTCTCGCACTGAAGCTTTCTTT.

This chain joins TRBV27 and TRBJ2-7; TRBD2 is a possible D gene (7 bases). The CDR3 length is 13 residues. Germline CDR1 MNHEY, CDR2 SMNVEV (reference sequence). Trimming removed 1 base at V and 6 bases at J, with 10 bases between. The CDR3 bases are TGTGCCAGCAGTTTATGGGGGGGGGCCGAGCAGTACTTC. It yields the protein CASSLWGGAEQYF.

This clone was counted a single time. This CDR3 is also generated by other DNA sequences in the sample. The chain combines TRBV7-2 with TRBJ2-7; D is perhaps TRBD1 (5 bases). There are 13 residues in the CDR3. Germline values: CDR1 SGHTA, CDR2 FQGNSA. Trimming cost V 5 bases and J 1 base, with 9 bases left between them. CDR3 loop: CASSLDRSYEQYF. The CDR3 DNA sequence: TGTGCCAGCAGCCTTGACAGATCCTACGAGCAGTACTTC.

This chain links TRBV4-2 with TRBJ1-2; TRBD1 aligns across 8 bases. After removal of 0 bases from V and 4 bases from J, the junction contained 10 bases not matched to a gene. The CDR3 totals 17 residues. Germline V gives CDR1 LGHNA, CDR2 YNFKEQ. CDR3 residues: CASSQESLTGAAYGYTF. The CDR3, as DNA: TGTGCCAGCAGCCAAGAATCCCTGACAGGGGCGGCCTATGGCTACACCTTC.

The J gene is TRBJ2-3, the V gene TRBV27; D perhaps matches TRBD2 (6 bases). Germline V gives CDR1 MNHEY, CDR2 SMNVEV (reference sequence). V gave up 0 bases and J gave up 3 bases, with 13 bases separating them. The CDR3 runs 16 residues. The DNA of the CDR3 is TGTGCCAGCAGTTTATCGAACCTAGCGAGAACAGATACGCAGTATTTT. It translates to CASSLSNLARTDTQYF.

This clone was counted a few times. The chain couples TRBV7-9 to TRBJ1-5; D might be TRBD1 (5 bases). There are 14 residues in the CDR3. Germline V gives CDR1 SEHNR, CDR2 FQNEAQ (reference sequence). V gave up 1 base and J gave up 7 bases, with 11 bases separating them. The CDR3 nucleotides are TGTGCCAGCAGCTTAGGGCAGGGCGACCAGCCCCAGCATTTT. Translation: CASSLGQGDQPQHF.

The chain joins TRBV7-2 to TRBJ2-7; TRBD2 matches 14 bases. Germline V lookup: CDR1 SGHTA, CDR2 FQGNSA. The CDR3 length is 17 residues. With V trimmed by 5 bases and J by 3 bases, 9 bases remained unmatched. DNA for the CDR3: TGTGCCAGCAGCCCAACCGGGACTAGCGGGGGCCGCTACGAGCAGTACTTC. Residues: CASSPTGTSGGRYEQYF.

As to this clone: A read error is likely, as this CDR3 ends without the conserved phenylalanine or tryptophan. The chain couples TRBV6-5 to TRBJ1-5; TRBD1 matches 7 bases. Germline V lookup: CDR1 MNHEY, CDR2 SVGAGI. The CDR3 has 16 amino acids. V was pared by 4 bases and J by 0 bases, with 6 bases of the junction left unmatched. The CDR3 region has the DNA TGTGCCAGCAGTTCCGGGACAGTATATAGCAATCAGCCCCAGCATGTT. It codes for CASSSGTVYSNQPQHV.

The V gene is TRBV4-3, the J gene TRBJ2-5, with 15 bases identical to TRBD2. V dropped 1 base and J dropped 3; count of bases not matched to a gene: 0. Germline values: CDR1 LGHNA, CDR2 YSLEER. CDR3 length equals 16 residues. Here the CDR3 DNA reads TGCGCCAGCAGCCAAGGGACTAGCGGGGGGGAAGAGACCCAGTACTTC. Amino acid sequence: CASSQGTSGGEETQYF.

The genes are TRBV4-3 and TRBJ2-3, with 8 bases matching TRBD2. V gave up 4 bases and J gave up 0 bases; unmatched junction bases: 15. This CDR3 region has 19 residues. From germline, CDR1 is LGHNA and CDR2 YSLEER. CDR3 residues: CASSPQATSGRSSTDTQYF. The CDR3 nucleotides are TGCGCCAGCAGCCCCCAGGCCACTAGCGGAAGGTCTAGCACAGATACGCAGTATTTT.

Notes on this clone: Other DNA sequences of this sample code for an identical CDR3. CDR3 DNA: TGTGCCAGCAGCTTGACAGGGAACACTGAAGCTTTCTTT. Protein: CASSLTGNTEAFF. The chain carries TRBV5-4 and TRBJ1-1; TRBD1 might be the D (5 bases). Trimming shortened V by 1 base and J by 1 base, and 5 bases separated the two germline ends. CDR3 length: 13 amino acids. Looked up from germline, CDR1 is SGHNT and CDR2 is YYREEE (reference sequence).

The chain combines TRBV10-2 with TRBJ2-2, with D perhaps matching TRBD2 (5 bases). Trimming stripped 2 bases from V and 4 bases from J, with 8 bases between. The CDR3 has 14 amino acids. Germline V lookup: CDR1 WSHSY, CDR2 SAAADI. As DNA, the CDR3 is TGCGCCAGCAGTGAGCGGGGTGGCACCGGGGAGCTGTTTTTT. Protein sequence: CASSERGGTGELFF.